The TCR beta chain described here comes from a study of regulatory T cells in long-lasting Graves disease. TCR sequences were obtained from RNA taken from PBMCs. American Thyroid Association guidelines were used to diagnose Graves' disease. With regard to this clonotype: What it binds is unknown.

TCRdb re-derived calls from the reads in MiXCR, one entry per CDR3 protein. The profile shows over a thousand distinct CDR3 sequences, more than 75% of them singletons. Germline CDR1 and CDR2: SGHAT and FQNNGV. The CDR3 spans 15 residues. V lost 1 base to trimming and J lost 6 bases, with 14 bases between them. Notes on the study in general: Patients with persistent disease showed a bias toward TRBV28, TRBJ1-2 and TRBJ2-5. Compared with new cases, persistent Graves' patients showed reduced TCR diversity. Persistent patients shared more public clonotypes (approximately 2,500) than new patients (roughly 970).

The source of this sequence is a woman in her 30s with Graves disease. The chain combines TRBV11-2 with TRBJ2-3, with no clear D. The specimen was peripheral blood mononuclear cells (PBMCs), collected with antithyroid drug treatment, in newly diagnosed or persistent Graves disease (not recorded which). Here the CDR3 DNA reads TGTGCCAGCAGCTTAGGGACGGCCTTTTTTGATACGCAGTATTTT. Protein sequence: CASSLGTAFFDTQYF. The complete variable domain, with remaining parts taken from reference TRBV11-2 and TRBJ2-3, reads EAGVAQSPRYKIIEKRQSVAFWCNPISGHATLYWYQQILGQGPKLLIQFQNNGVVDDSQLPKDRFSAERLKGVDSTLKIQPAKLEDSAVYLCASSLGTAFFDTQYFGPGTRLTVL.